This entry lists 14 T cell receptor beta chains sequenced from one sample in a study of blood T cell repertoires in COVID-19. Some clones are missing from TCRdb's copy, which holds only in-frame ones; the method was immunoSEQ multiplex PCR. The data show roughly 200,000 clones, around 90% seen once. Specimen: peripheral blood. The receptors originated from a man in his fifties or sixties with acute or convalescent COVID-19.

V gene TRBV28 combines with J gene TRBJ2-7; D possibly corresponds to TRBD2 (5 bases). Germline loops: CDR1 MDHEN, CDR2 SYDVKM. Trimming pared 6 bases from V and 2 bases from J, leaving 17 bases between. The length of the CDR3 is 15 residues. CDR3 bases: TGTGCCAGCAGCTCCCCGAGGGTAAAGGCCTACGAGCAGTACTTC. Residues: CASSSPRVKAYEQYF.

This chain uses TRBV23-1 with TRBJ1-5; D is perhaps TRBD1 (6 bases). TRBV23-1 is known as an ORF, though its function is uncertain. V lost 0 bases and J 5 bases, leaving 14 bases between the germline ends. The CDR3 spans 16 residues. In nucleotides, the CDR3 is TGCGCCAGCAGTCAATCCGGACAGATGGAGGATCAGCCCCAGCATTTT. Translating it yields CASSQSGQMEDQPQHF.

To note about this clone: The same CDR3 can be traced to other DNA sequences in this sample. CDR3 residues: CASSIRGRNTEAFF. The CDR3 DNA reads TGTGCCAGTAGTATTCGAGGCAGGAACACTGAAGCTTTCTTT. The chain carries TRBV19 and TRBJ1-1; D is ambiguous. Germline lookup yields CDR1 LNHDA and CDR2 SQIVND (reference sequence). The CDR3 sequence is 14 residues long. V lost 3 bases, J lost 1 base, and 9 bases lay in between.

The genes are TRBV7-2 and TRBJ2-5, with D perhaps matching TRBD2 (6 bases). Germline assignment: CDR1 SGHTA and CDR2 FQGNSA. CDR3 length: 15 amino acids. Trimming stripped 1 base from V and 5 bases from J, with 14 bases between. The CDR3 coding sequence is TGTGCCAGCAGCTTAGGGGGGACTGTCCGGGAGACCCAGTACTTC. Residues: CASSLGGTVRETQYF.

The genes are TRBV5-1 and TRBJ1-5; D remains ambiguous. Trimming removed 0 bases at V and 2 bases at J, with 6 bases between. Germline CDR1 SGHRS, CDR2 YFSETQ. The CDR3 is 14 residues long. The CDR3 sequence: CASSLAGGNQPQHF. The CDR3 DNA sequence: TGCGCCAGCAGCTTGGCGGGAGGCAATCAGCCCCAGCATTTT.

The V gene is TRBV6-5, the J gene TRBJ2-3; D remains unclear. Trimming removed 2 bases at V and 1 base at J, with 7 bases between. CDR3 size: 14 residues. Germline-derived CDR1 and CDR2 are MNHEY and SVGAGI. The CDR3 DNA reads TGTGCCAGCAGTTACGGTGGAGGCACAGATACGCAGTATTTT. Translating gives CASSYGGGTDTQYF.

The chain carries TRBV5-6 and TRBJ1-4; D is unresolved. CDR1 is SGHDT, CDR2 YYEEEE, per germline. Trimming left V 4 bases short and J 4 bases short, with 14 bases between. The CDR3 covers 15 residues. The CDR3 sequence: CASSPRDWINEKLFF. In DNA form, the CDR3 reads TGTGCCAGCAGCCCCCGCGACTGGATTAATGAAAAACTGTTTTTT.

This clone occurred a few times. The chain combines TRBV20-1 with TRBJ1-1; D not resolved. The CDR3 runs 12 residues. With 3 bases removed from V and 1 base from J, the gap between germline ends came to 6 bases. The germline V gene has CDR1 DFQATT and CDR2 SNEGSKA (reference sequence). CDR3 bases: TGCAGTGCTAGTCGGTCGAACACTGAAGCTTTCTTT. The encoded protein is CSASRSNTEAFF.

The chain is built from TRBV7-6 and TRBJ2-2; tentative D call: TRBD2 (5 bases). The CDR3 runs 17 residues. V lost 1 base and J 0 bases, leaving 12 bases between the germline ends. Germline V CDR1 and CDR2: SGHVS, FNYEAQ. CDR3 in DNA: TGTGCCAGCAGCTTAGAGGGTCGGACTTCGAACACCGGGGAGCTGTTTTTT. This translates into CASSLEGRTSNTGELFF. The whole variable domain, filled in from reference TRBV7-6 and TRBJ2-2, reads GAGVSQSPRYKVTKRGQDVALRCDPISGHVSLYWYRQALGQGPEFLTYFNYEAQQDKSGLPNDRFSAERPEGSISTLTIQRTEQRDSAMYRCASSLEGRTSNTGELFFGEGSRLTVL.

The rearrangement uses TRBV2 and TRBJ2-2, with 7 bases fitting TRBD1. V dropped 6 bases and J dropped 6; count of bases not matched to a gene: 10. The CDR3 sequence is 15 residues long. Germline assignment: CDR1 SNHLY and CDR2 FYNNEI. The CDR3 loop is CASRVTGLRSGELFF. CDR3 nucleotides: TGTGCCAGCAGAGTGACAGGGTTAAGATCCGGGGAGCTGTTTTTT.

This clone was seen only a few times. The chain combines TRBV20-1 with TRBJ1-2; D not certain. V gave up 3 bases and J gave up 6 bases, with 11 bases separating them. Germline-derived CDR1 and CDR2 are DFQATT and SNEGSKA (reference sequence). CDR3 size: 12 residues. CDR3 nucleotide sequence: TGCAGTGCTAGTGGGTCAGTTAATGGCTACACCTTC. This gives the protein CSASGSVNGYTF.

J is TRBJ1-1 and V is TRBV5-5; D is unclear. CDR3 length equals 15 residues. Germline assignment: CDR1 SGHKS and CDR2 YYEKEE (reference sequence). V lost 2 bases and J 3 bases, leaving 14 bases between the germline ends. As DNA, the CDR3 is TGTGCCAGCAGCTTTCGGCCAGCGAGGGACACTGAAGCTTTCTTT. This gives the protein CASSFRPARDTEAFF.

In this sample, this clone turned up once. CDR3 nucleotide sequence: TGTGCCAGCTCACCAGCTACGAGGGATGAGCAGTTCTTC. Its protein product is CASSPATRDEQFF. V and J are TRBV18 and TRBJ2-1, with a weak D call TRBD2 (5 bases). Germline CDR1 and CDR2: KGHSH and LQKENI. Trimming removed 2 bases at V and 8 bases at J, with 10 bases between. The CDR3 is 13 amino acids.

V gene TRBV6-5 combines with J gene TRBJ1-5; 7 bases line up with TRBD1. There are 16 residues in the CDR3. The V gene end was trimmed by 4 bases and the J gene end by 2 bases; junction bases not matched to a gene: 8. The germline CDR1 and CDR2 sequences are MNHEY and SVGAGI. The CDR3 region is CASSSHRGLGNQPQHF. The CDR3 DNA reads TGTGCCAGCAGTTCTCACAGGGGTTTGGGCAATCAGCCCCAGCATTTT.